The following is a T cell receptor beta chain sequence with its context. Its antigen is not known. Rearranged V-D-J TRB sequences were amplified with a mixed TRB-A/B primer pool. Via MiXCR, TCRdb re-called the multiplex PCR reads, giving one row per CDR3 protein. This sample yields roughly 12,000 distinct CDR3 sequences, of which 35% to 40% are seen a single time; approximately 6.6% belongs to the top ten. The data originate from a study of T cell repertoires in aging, cancer and after chemotherapy. Study-level background: Six age groups, ranging from 30 or younger to 70 or older, included the donors. The full dataset contained 8.5 million to 10 million TCR reads. Study-level findings and limits: In healthy donors, age-related TCR diversity loss mainly reflected lost richness.

This CDR3 is built from 13 residues. Trimming cost V 1 base and J 1 base, with 4 bases left between them. Amplification of TCR beta used genomic DNA extracted from peripheral blood. Specimen: blood. The chain links TRBV12-3 or TRBV12-4 to TRBJ1-1; D is ambiguous. This TCR derives from a human donor in good health. The donor label of this sample is uncertain. CDR3 protein: CASSLGWNTEAFF. DNA of the CDR3: TGTGCCAGCAGTTTAGGTTGGAACACTGAAGCTTTCTTT.